This is a list of T cell receptor beta chains from one sample in a study of PD-L1 blockade in urothelial cancer. The repertoire was sequenced with immunoSEQ multiplex PCR; TCRdb's copy has only in-frame clones and lacks some. The sample lists 20,000 to 25,000 clones; approximately 88% were seen once. The sample here was PBMCs, taken around atezolizumab (anti-PD-L1) treatment. These receptors came from a man aged 50 or older with urothelial cancer. Each CDR3 is given with its conserved first and last residue. Each record gives: clone size, V gene, J gene, D gene, CDR3 DNA, CDR3 protein. D genes are given only for firm matches. Part of the rows lack a size; the others show once, few, many or a class for expanded clones.

NA	TRBV6-1	TRBJ1-1	TRBD1	TGTGCCAGCAGTGCAGGGGGCTACCTCAACACTGAAGCTTTCTTT	CASSAGGYLNTEAFF
NA	TRBV5-6	TRBJ2-1	NA	TGTGCCAGCAGCTTGGAGAGCTCCTACAATGAGCAGTTCTTC	CASSLESSYNEQFF
NA	TRBV29-1	TRBJ2-2	TRBD1	TGCAGCGTTGAATTGACAGGGGGCTTCGGGACCGGGGAGCTGTTTTTT	CSVELTGGFGTGELFF
NA	TRBV28	TRBJ2-7	NA	TGTGCCAGCACCCTGGGGGGGACAGGTCCCTACGAGCAGTACTTC	CASTLGGTGPYEQYF
NA	TRBV11-3	TRBJ2-3	NA	TGTGCCAGCAGCTCCAGGGTAACAGATACGCAGTATTTT	CASSSRVTDTQYF
NA	TRBV6-1	TRBJ2-1	TRBD2	TGTGCCAGCAGTGAAGTTAGCGGGGGGTACAATGAGCAGTTCTTC	CASSEVSGGYNEQFF
NA	TRBV14	TRBJ2-1	TRBD2	TGTGCCAGCAGCCGGGGACTAGCGGGAGGTATCCCGGAGTTCTTC	CASSRGLAGGIPEFF
NA	TRBV28	TRBJ2-7	TRBD1	TGTGCCAGCAGTTTGGTGGGACAGTATGTACGAGTGCAGTACTTC	CASSLVGQYVRVQYF
once	TRBV28	TRBJ2-7	TRBD2	TGTGCCAGCAGTCCCCCGGGACTAGTCTACGAGCAGTACTTC	CASSPPGLVYEQYF
NA	TRBV27	TRBJ1-6	NA	TGTGCCAGCAGTTTATCGGATTCCGGGAATTCACCCCTCCACTTT	CASSLSDSGNSPLHF
once	TRBV10-3	TRBJ2-7	TRBD1	TGTGCCATCAGTGAGTCACAGGGGAGTGGGACCTACGAGCAGTACTTC	CAISESQGSGTYEQYF
NA	TRBV19	TRBJ2-1	NA	TGTGCCAGTGGGAGGATAATTGAGCAGTTCTTC	CASGRIIEQFF
NA	TRBV9	TRBJ2-7	TRBD2	TGTGCCAGCAGCGCCGTCCGGACTAGCGGGTACTACGAGCAGTACTTC	CASSAVRTSGYYEQYF
NA	TRBV18	TRBJ1-6	NA	TGTGCCAGCTCAAATCCGAATTCACCCCTCCACTTT	CASSNPNSPLHF